These 7 T cell receptor beta chains were sequenced from one sample in a study of shared clonotypes between healthy human individuals. Only CD45RO-negative cells positively selected for CCR7 counted as naive CD8 cells, so terminally differentiated effector memory CD45RA+ cells were excluded. The method was immunoSEQ multiplex PCR; TCRdb's version includes in-frame clones alone and lacks a portion of them. Among about 2.1 million clones listed, approximately 94% were seen once. The sequenced sample was naive CD8+ T cells from PBMCs. These receptors all come from a man aged 18 to 30 in good health. Some clones in this sample may be carry-over from other donors' samples.

This clone was observed a single time. Distinct nucleotide sequences in the sample also encode this CDR3. The rearrangement links TRBV4-1 to TRBJ1-2; D possibly corresponds to TRBD1 (5 bases). The CDR3 covers 14 residues. Trimming shortened V by 1 base and J by 4 bases, and 10 bases separated the two germline ends. Germline CDR1 and CDR2: MGHRA and YSYEKL. The CDR3 spells CASSQVGDSYGYTF. The DNA of the CDR3 is TGCGCCAGCAGCCAAGTTGGAGACAGCTATGGCTACACCTTC.

The V gene is TRBV29-1, the J gene TRBJ2-2; tentative D call: TRBD2 (6 bases). The CDR3 has 12 amino acids. V was pared by 5 bases and J by 4 bases, with 8 bases between. The V gene's germline CDR1 is SQVTM and CDR2 ANQGSEA. CDR3 sequence reads: CSVHSGTGELFF. DNA for the CDR3: TGCAGCGTTCATAGCGGCACCGGGGAGCTGTTTTTT.

The chain joins TRBV19 to TRBJ2-7, with D possibly TRBD1 on 6 matching bases. This CDR3 is 16 amino acids long. CDR1 is LNHDA and CDR2 is SQIVND in the germline V gene (reference sequence). V shed 3 bases and J shed 6 bases, with 21 bases lying between them. CDR3 coding DNA: TGTGCCAGTAGTATTTCCAGGGGTGTACACCGGACCGAGCAGTACTTC. Amino acids: CASSISRGVHRTEQYF.

The V and J genes are TRBV7-3 and TRBJ2-3, with D uncertain. The CDR3 has 16 amino acids. Between the trimmed V and J ends, which lost 2 bases and 0 bases, there was a span of 12 bases. Germline CDR1 reads SGHTA; CDR2 reads FQGTGA. The CDR3 DNA sequence: TGTGCCAGCAGCTTATCAGGCACCATTAGCACAGATACGCAGTATTTT. It specifies CASSLSGTISTDTQYF.

The chain carries TRBV2 and TRBJ2-7; D uncertain. Deletions cut 1 base from V and 4 bases from J, with 14 bases between. Germline-derived CDR1 and CDR2 are SNHLY and FYNNEI. The CDR3 covers 15 residues. The CDR3 DNA reads as TGTGCCAGCAGTGAAGGGGTGCCCCAAAATTACGAGCAGTACTTC. This encodes CASSEGVPQNYEQYF.

CDR3 coding DNA: TGTGCCAGCAGTTTAACTAGTAACGAGCAGTACTTC. Residues: CASSLTSNEQYF. V gene TRBV28 combines with J gene TRBJ2-7, with D possibly TRBD2 on 5 matching bases. Germline values: CDR1 MDHEN, CDR2 SYDVKM. This CDR3 comprises 12 residues. The V end lost 2 bases, the J end lost 5 bases, and 7 bases lay between the germline ends. The variable domain in full, completed from reference TRBV28 and TRBJ2-7, reads DVKVTQSSRYLVKRTGEKVFLECVQDMDHENMFWYRQDPGLGLRLIYFSYDVKMKEKGDIPEGYSVSREKKERFSLILESASTNQTSMYLCASSLTSNEQYFGPGTRLTVT.

The CDR3 spells CASSLPGTPTDTQYF. CDR3 bases: TGTGCCAGCAGCTTACCTGGTACCCCTACAGATACGCAGTATTTT. This chain links TRBV7-9 with TRBJ2-3, with D unclear. Germline CDR1 reads SEHNR; CDR2 reads FQNEAQ (reference sequence). V was pared by 2 bases and J by 3 bases, with 12 bases between. CDR3 size: 15 residues.